The T cell receptor beta chain described here comes from a study of blood T cell repertoires in COVID-19. Study in general: Acute and convalescent COVID-19 samples came from the United States, Italy and Spain.

Germline trimming cut 8 bases from V and 6 bases from J; bases unmatched to any gene: 5. Germline V gene sequence: CDR1 LNHDA, CDR2 SQIVND (reference sequence). CDR3 length: 12 residues. Only in-frame clones appear in the TCRdb table, and some are missing; sequencing was by immunoSEQ multiplex PCR. This table holds 90,000 to 100,000 clones, approximately 86% found once. Specimen: peripheral blood. V usage is TRBV19 and J usage is TRBJ2-3, with 7 bases matching TRBD2. The sequence was collected from a man at least 80 years old with acute or convalescent COVID-19. The CDR3 DNA sequence: TGTGCCAGTGGACTAGACGGGGATACGCAGTATTTT. Translating it yields CASGLDGDTQYF.